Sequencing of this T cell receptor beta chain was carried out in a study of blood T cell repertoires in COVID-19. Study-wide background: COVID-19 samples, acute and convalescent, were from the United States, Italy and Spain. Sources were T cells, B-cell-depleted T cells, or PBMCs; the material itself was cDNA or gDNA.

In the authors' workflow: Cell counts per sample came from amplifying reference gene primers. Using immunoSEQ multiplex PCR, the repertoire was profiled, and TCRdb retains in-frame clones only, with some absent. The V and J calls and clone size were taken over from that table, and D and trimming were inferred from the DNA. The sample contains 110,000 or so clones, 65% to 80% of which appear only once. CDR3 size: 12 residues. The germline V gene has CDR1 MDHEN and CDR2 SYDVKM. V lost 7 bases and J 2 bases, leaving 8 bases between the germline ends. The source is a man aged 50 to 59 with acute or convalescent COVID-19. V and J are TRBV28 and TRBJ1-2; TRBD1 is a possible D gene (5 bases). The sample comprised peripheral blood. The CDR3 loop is CASKTENYGYTF. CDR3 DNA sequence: TGTGCCAGCAAGACAGAAAACTATGGCTACACCTTC.